Listed below are T cell receptor beta chains from one sample, sequenced in a study of T cells after yellow fever vaccination. TCRdb ran MiXCR on the 5' RACE reads and lists one entry per CDR3 protein. The repertoire holds 350,000 to 550,000 distinct CDR3 sequences, under 20% seen once, with roughly a sixth in the top ten. Sequencing was performed on PBMCs, taken before the yellow fever booster vaccination. Receptors were obtained from a young man who received the YFV17D yellow fever vaccine. Both conserved end residues are part of each CDR3. The D gene is left open where the match is weak. Not all rows give a size; the values are once, few, many and, for expanded clones, a class.

CASSDRASDTQYF | TGTGCCAGCAGTGACAGGGCTTCAGATACGCAGTATTTT | TRBJ2-3 | TRBD1 | TRBV6-6 | NA
CASSRDSGDAEAFF | TGTGCCAGCAGCCGAGACTCAGGGGACGCTGAAGCTTTCTTT | TRBJ1-1 | NA | TRBV7-3 | NA
CASSYGDGELFF | TGTGCCAGCAGTTATGGCGACGGGGAGCTGTTTTTT | TRBJ2-2 | NA | TRBV6-5 | few
CASRERRGLSGANVLTF | TGTGCCAGCCGAGAACGGCGGGGGCTCTCTGGGGCCAACGTCCTGACTTTC | TRBJ2-6 | NA | TRBV7-2 | NA
CASQRELRGRETQYF | TGTGCCAGCCAACGGGAGTTGCGGGGACGGGAGACCCAGTACTTC | TRBJ2-5 | NA | TRBV3-1 | many
CASSQGGEPPLAQYF | TGTGCCAGCAGCCAAGGTGGGGAACCCCCTTTGGCGCAGTATTTT | TRBJ2-3 | NA | TRBV4-2 | NA
CASSRDFYTDTQYF | TGTGCCAGCAGTCGGGACTTCTACACAGATACGCAGTATTTT | TRBJ2-3 | NA | TRBV6-2/TRBV6-3 | NA
CASSFYTLTYGYTF | TGTGCCAGCAGTTTCTACACCCTGACCTATGGCTACACCTTC | TRBJ1-2 | NA | TRBV12-3/TRBV12-4 | NA
CASSLIAGGEKLFF | TGCGCCAGCAGCTTGATCGCGGGGGGCGAAAAACTGTTTTTT | TRBJ1-4 | NA | TRBV5-1 | many
CASSSTSPDTQYF | TGTGCCAGCAGTTCGACTAGCCCAGATACGCAGTATTTT | TRBJ2-3 | TRBD2 | TRBV12-3/TRBV12-4 | NA
CASSLGPLTGYTF | TGTGCCAGCAGTTTAGGACCCCTAACTGGCTACACCTTC | TRBJ1-2 | NA | TRBV28 | NA
CASSPEGGNYEQYF | TGTGCCAGCAGCCCCGAGGGGGGGAACTACGAGCAGTACTTC | TRBJ2-7 | NA | TRBV7-2 | few
CASNRDGVDTEAFF | TGCGCCAGCAACAGGGACGGGGTGGACACTGAAGCTTTCTTT | TRBJ1-1 | NA | TRBV5-1 | NA
CASSDTPGEVDGYTF | TGTGCCAGCAGCGATACACCGGGAGAGGTGGATGGCTACACCTTC | TRBJ1-2 | NA | TRBV7-9 | few
CATSFVAGVDPSTDTQYF | TGTGCCACCAGCTTCGTAGCGGGGGTAGATCCTAGCACAGATACGCAGTATTTT | TRBJ2-3 | TRBD2 | TRBV15 | NA
CASSQGTTQYF | TGCGCCAGCAGCCAAGGGACGACCCAGTACTTC | TRBJ2-5 | NA | TRBV4-1 | few